These 12 T cell receptor beta chains share one sample of origin, sequenced in a study of human T cells and chemical hapten exposure (dated by TCRdb to about 2021). The time point label, as the study defines it: patch test 1, 2 weeks after DPC sensitization. Interpreted using the paper, the treatment or condition label stands for: therapeutic diphenylcyclopropenone sensitization with weekly scalp DPC. The library was built by means of RACE. The reads were generated on a NextSeq 500. TCRdb's own reprocessing of the public reads used fastp at Q25 and MiXCR and kept productive beta chains. Entries are consolidated by CDR3 protein sequence, retaining the most common genes and DNA. This sample is represented by nearly 350,000 distinct CDR3 sequences; about 7% of them were singletons. The ten biggest clones cover approximately 8% of the sample. The sample in question was whole blood, obtained in connection with sensitization to the hapten diphenylcyclopropenone (DPC). These receptors were taken from a woman aged 18-29 years with alopecia areata. Some clones in this sample may be carry-over from other donors' samples.

This clonotype occurred a few times. The CDR3 region is CASSFWAAGDTGELFF. CDR3 DNA: TGTGCCAGCAGCTTTTGGGCGGCGGGGGACACCGGGGAGCTGTTTTTT. The genes are TRBV7-6 and TRBJ2-2; TRBD2 agrees at 7 bases. The CDR3 is made up of 16 amino acids. Losses at the gene ends were 3 bases for V and 3 bases for J; bases not matched to a gene: 7. Germline V gene sequence: CDR1 SGHVS, CDR2 FNYEAQ.

In this sample, this clonotype turned up many times. This chain uses TRBV10-3 with TRBJ2-3; 12 nucleotides match TRBD2. This CDR3 has 16 residues. The junction had 8 bases not matched to a gene; V was cut back by 6 bases and J by 4 bases. Germline lookup yields CDR1 ENHRY and CDR2 SYGVKD. CDR3 sequence (DNA): TGTGCCATCAGCCGGACTAGCGGGGAGGCCCCAGATACGCAGTATTTT. It codes for CAISRTSGEAPDTQYF.

A word on this clonotype: With a much larger clone just one base away, this may be a read error. The V call is TRBV12-3 or TRBV12-4, the J call TRBJ2-3, with 11 bases matching TRBD2. There are 17 residues in the CDR3. V shed 6 bases, J shed 5 bases, and the junction held 13 bases outside the gene matches. The CDR3 sequence: CASSPRSLAGGIDTQYF. CDR3 DNA sequence: TGTGCCAGCAGCCCCCGGAGCCTAGCGGGGGGCATAGATACGCAGTATTTT.

The genes are TRBV7-3 and TRBJ2-3; 11 nucleotides line up with TRBD2. The CDR3 spans 15 residues. The germline V gene has CDR1 SGHTA and CDR2 FQGTGA. V lost 5 bases to trimming and J lost 5 bases; unmatched junction nucleotides: 6. For the CDR3, the DNA is TGTGCCAGCAGCCCGGGACTAGCGGAAGTAGATACGCAGTATTTT. This sequence encodes CASSPGLAEVDTQYF.

The chain carries TRBV7-6 and TRBJ2-1; the D gene is possibly TRBD1 (6 bases). V was pared by 2 bases and J by 4 bases, with 15 bases between. CDR1 is SGHVS and CDR2 is FNYEAQ in the germline V gene. The CDR3 totals 16 residues. CDR3 DNA: TGTGCCAGCAGCTTATCAGGGGCGACGTTATACAATGAGCAGTTCTTC. Protein sequence: CASSLSGATLYNEQFF.

At least ten counts were recorded for this clonotype. V gene TRBV9 combines with J gene TRBJ2-2, with 10 bases lining up with TRBD1. Trimming took 1 base from V and 0 from J; bases not matched to a gene: 9. CDR1 and CDR2 (germline): SGDLS, YYNGEE. The CDR3 runs 19 residues. The CDR3 DNA is TGTGCCAGCAGCGTACCGGACAGGGGGAGAGGAGCGAACACCGGGGAGCTGTTTTTT. It encodes CASSVPDRGRGANTGELFF.

This clonotype occurred many times. V gene TRBV28 combines with J gene TRBJ2-7, with 10 bases aligning to TRBD1. The CDR3 loop spans 17 amino acids. Trimming cost V 2 bases and J 2 bases; bases outside gene matches: 9. Per the germline V gene, CDR1 is MDHEN and CDR2 is SYDVKM. The CDR3 here is CASSLATGTGDPYEQYF. The CDR3 DNA reads TGTGCCAGCAGTTTAGCAACCGGGACAGGGGACCCCTACGAGCAGTACTTC.

This clonotype came up many times. The chain combines TRBV28 with TRBJ1-6; D not certain. V was shortened by 6 bases and J by 3 bases, with 6 bases between the two germline ends. The CDR3 loop spans 13 amino acids. Germline V gene sequence: CDR1 MDHEN, CDR2 SYDVKM. This CDR3 reads CASRWDYNSPLHF. CDR3 bases: TGTGCCAGCAGGTGGGACTATAATTCACCCCTCCACTTT.

This clonotype has just a few counts. The chain links TRBV7-9 to TRBJ2-7, with D possibly matching TRBD2 (6 bases). CDR3 length: 13 amino acids. With 5 bases removed from V and 7 bases from J, the gap between germline ends came to 15 bases. In germline, CDR1 is SEHNR, CDR2 FQNEAQ (reference sequence). The CDR3 loop is CASSPGGEREQYF. The CDR3 DNA follows: TGTGCCAGCAGCCCCGGAGGGGAGAGGGAGCAGTACTTC.

The chain uses TRBV19 and TRBJ2-6; possibly TRBD2 for D (5 bases). The CDR3 has 14 amino acids. Germline V gene data show CDR1 as LNHDA and CDR2 as SQIVND (reference sequence). The germline V and J ends were trimmed by 3 bases and 9 bases, with 12 bases remaining between them. The CDR3 loop reads CASSMSFRGNVLTF. CDR3 nucleotides: TGTGCCAGTAGTATGAGTTTCCGGGGCAACGTCCTGACTTTC.

CDR3 sequence: CAIRPGQGDGYTF. CDR3 bases: TGTGCCATTCGCCCGGGACAGGGGGATGGCTACACCTTC. This chain joins TRBV6-5 and TRBJ1-2; 11 positions match TRBD1. This CDR3 region has 13 residues. V lost 10 bases to trimming and J lost 6 bases; unmatched junction nucleotides: 7. Germline CDR1 MNHEY, CDR2 SVGAGI.

This clonotype was counted only a few times. The chain recombines TRBV20-1 with TRBJ2-3; the D gene could be TRBD1 or TRBD2 (5 bases each). Trimming stripped 6 bases from V and 0 bases from J, with 13 bases between. The CDR3 covers 14 residues. Looked up from germline, CDR1 is DFQATT and CDR2 is SNEGSKA (reference sequence). Here the CDR3 reads CSAQRGASTDTQYF. CDR3 bases: TGCAGTGCCCAGAGGGGCGCAAGCACAGATACGCAGTATTTT.